The 10 T cell receptor beta chains below come from one sample, sequenced in a study of cytomegalovirus exposure and HLA in healthy donors. Use of 60 Vbeta and 13 Jbeta primers characterized the PCR. Measured with immunoSEQ multiplex PCR; TCRdb has only the in-frame clones, and not every one. The table lists about 160,000 clones, 70% to 85% of them singletons, with about 4.6% in the top ten. What was sequenced was PBMCs. The receptors stem from a man aged 35 to 55 in good health and CMV-seronegative.

The CDR3: CATSRGDRGDTEAFF. In DNA form, the CDR3 reads TGTGCCACCAGCAGGGGGGACAGGGGAGACACTGAAGCTTTCTTT. This sequence joins TRBV15 and TRBJ1-1, with TRBD1 identical over 10 bases. V lost 3 bases and J lost 3; bases outside the gene matches: 4. Germline-derived CDR1 and CDR2 are LNHNV and YYDKDF (reference sequence). The length of the CDR3 is 15 residues.

This clone was detected a few times. V is TRBV12-5 and J is TRBJ2-5; 9 nucleotides match TRBD1. Germline-derived CDR1 and CDR2 are LGHNT and FRNRAP. The CDR3 runs to 13 residues. After removal of 6 bases from V and 5 bases from J, the junction contained 4 bases not matched to a gene. In nucleotides, the CDR3 is TGTGCTAGTGGAACGGGACAGGGTGAGACCCAGTACTTC. It encodes CASGTGQGETQYF. Drawing the rest from reference TRBV12-5 and TRBJ2-5, the complete variable domain is DARVTQTPRHKVTEMGQEVTMRCQPILGHNTVFWYRQTMMQGLELLAYFRNRAPLDDSGMPKDRFSAEMPDATLATLKIQPSEPRDSAVYFCASGTGQGETQYFGPGTRLLVL.

The V and J genes are TRBV9 and TRBJ2-7, with 9 bases matching TRBD1. V trimming: 3 bases; J trimming: 1 base; junction bases outside the gene matches: 20. Germline loops: CDR1 SGDLS, CDR2 YYNGEE. This CDR3 region has 20 residues. CDR3 in amino acids: CASSADRPGTGYEGSYEQYF. In DNA, the CDR3 is TGTGCCAGCAGCGCCGACCGTCCCGGGACAGGGTACGAAGGGTCCTACGAGCAGTACTTC.

The chain recombines TRBV5-8 with TRBJ2-3; 11 nucleotides agree with TRBD2. Germline V CDR1 and CDR2: SGHTS, YDEGEE. This CDR3 spans 20 amino acids. Trimming at V came to 8 bases and at J to 2 bases, leaving 22 bases not matched to a gene. CDR3: CARSDRVELPSGGTTDTQYF. The CDR3 DNA follows: TGTGCCAGATCGGATAGGGTCGAGTTGCCTAGCGGGGGGACCACAGATACGCAGTATTTT. The full variable domain, completed using reference TRBV5-8 and TRBJ2-3, is EAGVTQSPTHLIKTRGQQATLRCSPISGHTSVYWYQQALGLGLQFLLWYDEGEERNRGNFPPRFSGRQFPNYSSELNVNALELEDSALYLCARSDRVELPSGGTTDTQYFGPGTRLTVL.

This clone was counted only a few times. V gene TRBV7-9 combines with J gene TRBJ1-1; D ambiguous. CDR3 size: 14 residues. The germline V and J ends were trimmed by 7 bases and 2 bases, with 14 bases remaining between them. Germline CDR1 reads SEHNR; CDR2 reads FQNEAQ (reference sequence). CDR3 nucleotides: TGTGCCAGCACCCAAAGGTCAGGCAACACTGAAGCTTTCTTT. Its protein product is CASTQRSGNTEAFF.

J is TRBJ2-5 and V is TRBV6-5; 9 positions match TRBD1. The end of the DNA fits TRBJ2-7 better, so the J call may be wrong. This CDR3 spans 14 amino acids. Germline lookup yields CDR1 MNHEY and CDR2 SVGAGI. The CDR3 DNA is TGTGCCAGCAGTTACATGACAGGGGGATACGAGCAGTACTTC. It codes for CASSYMTGGYEQYF.

This clone showed up just a few times. V gene TRBV19 combines with J gene TRBJ1-1, with a weak D call TRBD1 (6 bases). The V end was cut by 4 bases, the J end by 0 bases, with 9 bases between. Germline CDR1 is LNHDA and CDR2 is SQIVND (reference sequence). This CDR3 has 14 residues. The CDR3 DNA is TGTGCCAGTAGTACAGGGGCTTTGAACACTGAAGCTTTCTTT. Encoded protein: CASSTGALNTEAFF. Supplemented by reference TRBV19 and TRBJ1-1, the full variable domain reads DGGITQSPKYLFRKEGQNVTLSCEQNLNHDAMYWYRQDPGQGLRLIYYSQIVNDFQKGDIAEGYSVSREKKESFPLTVTSAQKNPTAFYLCASSTGALNTEAFFGQGTRLTVV.

This chain's CDR3 is CASSQEADSGNTIYF. The CDR3 DNA reads TGTGCCAGCAGCCAAGAGGCCGACTCTGGAAACACCATATATTTT. The V gene is TRBV4-2, the J gene TRBJ1-3; D not certain. The CDR3 is 15 amino acids. Germline V gene lookup returns CDR1 LGHNA and CDR2 YNFKEQ. The V end was cut by 0 bases, the J end by 0 bases, with 6 bases between.

The chain uses TRBV19 and TRBJ2-1; TRBD2 aligns across 8 bases. The CDR3 spans 15 residues. Unmatched junction bases numbered 10, after V lost 7 bases and J lost 5 bases. Per the germline V gene, CDR1 is LNHDA and CDR2 is SQIVND (reference sequence). CDR3 DNA: TGTGCCAGTATGGCGGCGGGGGGTAAAAACAATGAGCAGTTCTTC. Its protein product is CASMAAGGKNNEQFF. Based on the CDR3 plus reference TRBV19 and TRBJ2-1, the full variable domain is DGGITQSPKYLFRKEGQNVTLSCEQNLNHDAMYWYRQDPGQGLRLIYYSQIVNDFQKGDIAEGYSVSREKKESFPLTVTSAQKNPTAFYLCASMAAGGKNNEQFFGPGTRLTVL.

The CDR3 sequence: CASRKTGDEKLFF. The CDR3 DNA reads TGTGCCAGTAGGAAGACAGGGGATGAAAAACTGTTTTTT. This chain links TRBV19 with TRBJ1-4, with 8 nucleotides matching TRBD1. The CDR3 spans 13 residues. V lost 6 bases to trimming and J lost 6 bases; unmatched junction nucleotides: 3. CDR1 and CDR2 (germline): LNHDA, SQIVND (reference sequence).